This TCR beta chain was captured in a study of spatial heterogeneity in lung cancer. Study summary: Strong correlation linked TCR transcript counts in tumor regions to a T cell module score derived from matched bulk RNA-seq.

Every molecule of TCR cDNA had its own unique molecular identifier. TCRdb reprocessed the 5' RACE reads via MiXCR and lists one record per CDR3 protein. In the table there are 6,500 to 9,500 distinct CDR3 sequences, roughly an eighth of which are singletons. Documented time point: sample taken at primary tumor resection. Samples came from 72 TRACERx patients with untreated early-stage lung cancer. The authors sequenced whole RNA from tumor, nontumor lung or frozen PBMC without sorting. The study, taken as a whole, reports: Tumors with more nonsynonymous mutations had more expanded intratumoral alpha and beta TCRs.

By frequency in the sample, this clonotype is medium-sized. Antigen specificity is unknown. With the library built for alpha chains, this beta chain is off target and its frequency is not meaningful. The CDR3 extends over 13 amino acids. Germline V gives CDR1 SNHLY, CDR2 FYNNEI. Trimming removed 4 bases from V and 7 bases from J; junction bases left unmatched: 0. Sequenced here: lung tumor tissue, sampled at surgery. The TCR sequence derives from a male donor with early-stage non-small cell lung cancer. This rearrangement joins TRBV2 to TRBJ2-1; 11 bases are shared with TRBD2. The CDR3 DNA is TGTGCCAGCAGTGCTAGCGGGGGGAATGAGCAGTTCTTC. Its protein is CASSASGGNEQFF.